This T cell receptor (beta chain) derives from a study of T cells in Graves' hyperthyroidism and ophthalmopathy. For the study at large: The blood sample was taken at first diagnosis, before treatment began. Overall study results and limits: In blood, most of the thyroid clonotypes expanded above 0.001 were also present.

Comment on this clonotype: Its specificity is unknown. A read error may produce the germline difference seen at one junction end.

Germline V gene data show CDR1 as SGHRS and CDR2 as YFSETQ. This CDR3 contains 17 residues. Amplified TCR beta CDR3 regions came from RNA transcripts. The HTBI primer set served for first-round RT-PCR of the TCR CDR3. One entry per CDR3 protein, called by TCRdb with MiXCR from the multiplex PCR reads. The table includes 300,000 or so distinct CDR3 sequences, around a sixth detected once. The hyperthyroidism was newly diagnosed and had lasted under 2 months; the patients were aged 18 to 65. The PBMCs were sourced from fresh peripheral blood (less than 11 ml). Sequenced material: blood. V gene TRBV5-1 combines with J gene TRBJ2-1; 13 positions agree with TRBD2. The receptor comes from a woman between 45 and 65 years old with Graves' hyperthyroidism. The CDR3 sequence is CASSHGLAGVSYNGQFF. CDR3 nucleotide sequence: TGCGCCAGCAGCCACGGACTAGCGGGAGTTTCCTACAATGGGCAGTTCTTC. The variable domain in full, completed from reference TRBV5-1 and TRBJ2-1, reads KAGVTQTPRYLIKTRGQQVTLSCSPISGHRSVSWYQQTPGQGLQFLFEYFSETQRNKGNFPGRFSGRQFSNSRSEMNVSTLELGDSALYLCASSHGLAGVSYNGQFFGPGTRLTVL.